Sequencing of this T cell receptor (beta chain) was carried out in a study of blood T cells in healthy people across ages (dated by TCRdb to 2015 to 2017). Some background on the complete study: Template switching captured roughly one uniquely barcoded TCR beta cDNA molecule per two T cells in model experiments. Using deep sequencing normalized with unique cDNA molecular identifiers, the study measured how TCR beta repertoire diversity changes with age. The donors were divided into four age groups: young (average around 16 years), middle-aged (approximately 42), aged (about 60) and long-lived (82). To avoid experimental bias, donors of different ages were randomly spread across the sequencing lanes. For two donors (one aged 18 to 30 and one aged 80 or older), the study analyzed two additional independent replicas of 1 million unique cDNA reads from the same blood draw.

General conclusions and limits of the study: Conclusive comparison of naive and antigen-experienced compartments was prevented by the profiling of bulk unsorted PBMCs. Because the CMV infection status of the donors was unknown, age-related changes in expanded clonotypes may potentially have been confounded. As age increased, observed TCR beta diversity per million T cells dropped in a roughly linear way, and a significant reduction was already evident by age about 40. Compared with the aged group, more naive CD4+ T cells, fewer expanded clones and increased TCR diversity were shown by the long-lived group, suggesting age selection. Estimates of total diversity from one million sequenced T cells were regarded as lower bounds and underestimates. The percentage of naive T cells measured by flow cytometry correlated strongly with observed TCR beta diversity.

Donors were around 37 systemically healthy Caucasian individuals from Russia aged roughly 6 to 100 years. Approximately 9.7 milliliters of peripheral blood were drawn from each donor into EDTA-treated Vacutainer tubes. Ficoll-Paque density-gradient centrifugation was used to isolate PBMCs, with at least 6.5 million per sample. Total RNA was extracted from PBMCs with Trizol reagent, with at least 6 micrograms obtained per sample. The percentages of naive CD45RAhigh/CD27high T cells were determined by flow cytometry on a PBMC aliquot from every donor. This clonotype was seen ten or more times. It lacks a known antigen. No clone much larger than this one lies a single base away; base qualities are absent. V loses 1 base of germline sequence and J loses 3 bases, and the interval between the two ends is 10 bases. The CDR3, cysteine through phenylalanine, is 15 amino acids long. CDR3 DNA only is kept here, 45 bases in frame from base 1.

The library was built by means of 5' RACE. Sequencing was carried out with an Illumina HiSeq 2500. A second PCR of about 7 to 12 cycles was run with a J-beta primer mix and a sample-barcoded 5' primer. A unique molecular identifier was introduced onto each TCR beta cDNA molecule by a template-switch 5' adaptor carrying 12 random nucleotides. At least 3 million CDR3-containing paired-end reads were obtained from each sample. First-strand cDNA synthesis was performed from all RNA using the Mint cDNA synthesis kit, with priming by a TRBC-specific oligonucleotide. After uracil-DNA glycosylase treatment, a first 18-cycle PCR used universal primers M1SS and BC2_uni_R on all cDNA. As for the original processing: For normalization, 1 million high-quality reads were randomly selected from each sample, with every read carrying a distinct molecular identifier. Instead of being binned into consensus sequences, reads with shared molecular identifiers were discarded. MiTCR, set to a Q25 quality threshold and the strictest error-elimination algorithm, was used for CDR3 identification, clonotype clustering and error correction. Lower-bound total TCR beta diversity was estimated with a nonparametric unseen species model using Euler transformation. Using fastp at Q25 and MiXCR, TCRdb reprocessed the public reads and kept productive beta chains. Rows merge per CDR3 protein into single entries with the most common DNA and genes. TCRdb, not the authors, supplied the V and J calls. This sample lists some 1.5 million distinct CDR3 sequences; approximately 30% were detected once. The leading ten clones occupy less than 9.5% of the sample.

Here the chain combines TRBV12-3 or TRBV12-4 and TRBJ2-1; the D gene remains uncertain. This receptor was obtained from a woman in her 30s in good health. The sequencing sample was made of blood. CDR3 sequence: CASSLVSVNYNEQFF. The DNA reads as follows: TGTGCCAGCAGTTTAGTGTCGGTGAACTACAATGAGCAGTTCTTC.